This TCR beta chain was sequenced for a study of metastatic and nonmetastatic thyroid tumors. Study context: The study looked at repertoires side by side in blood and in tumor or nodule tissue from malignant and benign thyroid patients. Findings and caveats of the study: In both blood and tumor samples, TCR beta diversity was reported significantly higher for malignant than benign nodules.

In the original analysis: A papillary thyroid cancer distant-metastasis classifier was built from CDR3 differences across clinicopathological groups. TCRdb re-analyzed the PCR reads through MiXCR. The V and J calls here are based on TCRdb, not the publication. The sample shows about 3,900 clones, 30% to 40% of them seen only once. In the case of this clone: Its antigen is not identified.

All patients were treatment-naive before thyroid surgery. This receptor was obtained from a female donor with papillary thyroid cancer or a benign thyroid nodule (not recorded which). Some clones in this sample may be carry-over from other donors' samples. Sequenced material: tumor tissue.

CDR3 sequence: CASSFGTVKYEQYF. The CDR3 nucleotides read TGTGCCAGCAGTTTCGGGACAGTCAAATACGAGCAGTACTTC. The chain recombines TRBV12-3 or TRBV12-4 with TRBJ2-7, with TRBD1 matching 7 bases. CDR3 length: 14 amino acids. The junction had 6 bases not matched to a gene; V was cut back by 3 bases and J by 4 bases.